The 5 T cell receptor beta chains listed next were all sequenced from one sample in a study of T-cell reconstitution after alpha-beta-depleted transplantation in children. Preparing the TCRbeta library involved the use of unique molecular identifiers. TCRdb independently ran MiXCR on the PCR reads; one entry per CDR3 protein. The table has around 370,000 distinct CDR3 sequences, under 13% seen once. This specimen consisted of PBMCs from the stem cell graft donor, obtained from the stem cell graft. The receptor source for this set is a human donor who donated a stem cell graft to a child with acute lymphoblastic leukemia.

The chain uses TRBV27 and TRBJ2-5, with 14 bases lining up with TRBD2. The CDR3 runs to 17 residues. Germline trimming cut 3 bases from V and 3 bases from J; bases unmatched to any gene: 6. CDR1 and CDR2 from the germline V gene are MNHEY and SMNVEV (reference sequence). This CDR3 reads CASSFGTSGGIEETQYF. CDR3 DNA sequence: TGTGCCAGCAGTTTCGGGACTAGCGGGGGAATCGAAGAGACCCAGTACTTC.

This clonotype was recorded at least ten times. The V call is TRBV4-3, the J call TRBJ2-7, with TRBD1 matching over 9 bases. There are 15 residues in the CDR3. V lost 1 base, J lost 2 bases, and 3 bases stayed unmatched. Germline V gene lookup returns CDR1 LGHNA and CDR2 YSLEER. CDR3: CASSQAGQGPYEQYF. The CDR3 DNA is TGCGCCAGCAGCCAAGCGGGACAGGGTCCCTACGAGCAGTACTTC.

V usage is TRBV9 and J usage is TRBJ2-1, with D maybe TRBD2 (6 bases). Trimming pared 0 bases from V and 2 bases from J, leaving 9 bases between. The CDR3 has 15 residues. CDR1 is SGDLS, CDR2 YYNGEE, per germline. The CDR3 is CASSVATSTYNEQFF. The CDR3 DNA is TGTGCCAGCAGCGTAGCGACTAGTACCTACAATGAGCAGTTCTTC.

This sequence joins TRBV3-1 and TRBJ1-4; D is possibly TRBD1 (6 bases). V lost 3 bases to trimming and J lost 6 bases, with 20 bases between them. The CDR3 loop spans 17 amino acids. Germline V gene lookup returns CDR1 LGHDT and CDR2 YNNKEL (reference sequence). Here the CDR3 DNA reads TGTGCCAGCAGCCAGCGCTACACAGGGAAAAAGGATGAAAAACTGTTTTTT. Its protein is CASSQRYTGKKDEKLFF.

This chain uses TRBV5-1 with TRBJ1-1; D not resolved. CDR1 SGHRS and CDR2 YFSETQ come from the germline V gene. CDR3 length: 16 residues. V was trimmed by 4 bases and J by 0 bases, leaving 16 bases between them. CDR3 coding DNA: TGCGCCAGCAGCCCAGACGGCCCGCCCATGAACACTGAAGCTTTCTTT. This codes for CASSPDGPPMNTEAFF. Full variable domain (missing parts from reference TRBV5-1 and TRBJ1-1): KAGVTQTPRYLIKTRGQQVTLSCSPISGHRSVSWYQQTPGQGLQFLFEYFSETQRNKGNFPGRFSGRQFSNSRSEMNVSTLELGDSALYLCASSPDGPPMNTEAFFGQGTRLTVV.